This note documents a single T cell receptor (beta chain) sequence. Its target is not known. The sample holds other DNA sequences that translate to the same CDR3. This entry comes from a study of shared clonotypes between healthy human individuals. Study conclusions and caveats: Researchers found naive subsets generally carried larger estimated richness than memory subsets. It was observed that roughly 5% of naive CD4 clonotypes were shared across several donors.

Only Caucasian adults living in Nashville, Tennessee served as donors. From CD4+ cells came CD45RA+ naive and CD45RA-negative memory subsets. V lost 3 bases, J lost 1 base, and 1 base stayed unmatched. CDR3 length: 14 amino acids. Germline lookup yields CDR1 SGHRS and CDR2 YFSETQ. Sequencing was performed with immunoSEQ multiplex PCR; in TCRdb, only in-frame clones are kept and a portion is missing. This sample has 2 million to 3 million clones, with 80% to 95% found just once. This receptor was taken from a man between 18 and 29 years old in good health. Some clones in this sample may be carry-over from other donors' samples. The sample comprised naive CD4+ T cells from PBMCs. Subset indicated: CD45RA+ positively selected. V and J are TRBV5-1 and TRBJ1-3; 7 nucleotides match TRBD1. CDR3 residues: CASSSGQSGNTIYF. The CDR3 DNA sequence: TGCGCCAGCAGCTCGGGACAGTCTGGAAACACCATATATTTT.